This passage covers 11 T cell receptor beta chains from one sample sequenced in a study of blood T cell repertoires in COVID-19. Generated by immunoSEQ multiplex PCR, the TCRdb table keeps only in-frame clones and is missing some. The data show tens of thousands of clones, with over 75% seen just once and 9% held by the top ten. Sequencing was performed on peripheral blood. These receptors came from a human donor in a cohort sampled during active COVID-19.

The chain couples TRBV19 to TRBJ1-4; TRBD1 agrees at 7 bases. After removal of 7 bases from V and 4 bases from J, the junction contained 9 bases not matched to a gene. The V gene's germline CDR1 is LNHDA and CDR2 SQIVND (reference sequence). The CDR3 has 15 amino acids. CDR3 amino acids: CASNPTGAHNEKLFF. The CDR3 region has the DNA TGTGCCAGTAACCCTACAGGGGCCCATAATGAAAAACTGTTTTTT.

This sequence joins TRBV29-1 and TRBJ2-3, with 9 bases that match TRBD2. The CDR3 is 14 amino acids. The germline V gene encodes CDR1 SQVTM and CDR2 ANQGSEA. Trimming took 7 bases from V and 7 from J; bases not matched to a gene: 12. The CDR3 DNA follows: TGCAGCGCACGACTAGCGGAGCGAGGAAATACGCAGTATTTT. It translates to CSARLAERGNTQYF.

The rearrangement links TRBV7-3 to TRBJ2-5, with 7 bases that match TRBD2. Trimming took 5 bases from V and 0 from J; bases not matched to a gene: 6. This CDR3 is 15 amino acids long. The germline V gene has CDR1 SGHTA and CDR2 FQGTGA. The CDR3 DNA reads TGTGCCAGCAGCATATCCGGGACTAACCAAGAGACCCAGTACTTC. Translated, it gives CASSISGTNQETQYF.

The V gene is TRBV19, the J gene TRBJ2-5; 10 bases map to TRBD2. Germline CDR1 LNHDA, CDR2 SQIVND (reference sequence). The ends lost 6 bases at V and 3 bases at J; junction bases unmatched: 4. This CDR3 spans 14 amino acids. CDR3 sequence (DNA): TGTGCCAGTAGACTAGCGGGGAGGGAAGAGACCCAGTACTTC. Amino acids: CASRLAGREETQYF. Variable domain in full (rest from reference TRBV19 and TRBJ2-5): DGGITQSPKYLFRKEGQNVTLSCEQNLNHDAMYWYRQDPGQGLRLIYYSQIVNDFQKGDIAEGYSVSREKKESFPLTVTSAQKNPTAFYLCASRLAGREETQYFGPGTRLLVL.

The chain combines TRBV19 with TRBJ1-2; 11 nucleotides line up with TRBD1. The germline gives CDR1 LNHDA, CDR2 SQIVND (reference sequence). The CDR3 contains 14 residues. Germline trimming cut 5 bases from V and 6 bases from J; bases unmatched to any gene: 5. CDR3 in amino acids: CASSLGQGANGYTF. CDR3 bases: TGTGCCAGTAGTCTCGGACAGGGGGCAAATGGCTACACCTTC.

This clone was recorded only once. The junction does not match germline at one end; this may be a read error. The chain carries TRBV11-3 and TRBJ2-1; TRBD1 agrees at 9 bases. CDR3 length: 15 amino acids. The germline gives CDR1 SGHNT, CDR2 YENEEA. In DNA, the CDR3 is TGTGCCAGCAGCTTCCGGACAGGGGACTACGATGAGCAGTTCTTC. It translates to CASSFRTGDYDEQFF.

This clone has only one observation. V gene TRBV5-1 combines with J gene TRBJ2-2, with TRBD1 matching 9 bases. The junction had 6 bases not matched to a gene; V was cut back by 4 bases and J by 5 bases. Per the germline V gene, CDR1 is SGHRS and CDR2 is YFSETQ. CDR3 size: 15 residues. In nucleotides, the CDR3 is TGCGCCAGCAGCCGGGGACAGGGTGCGACCGGGGAGCTGTTTTTT. Translating gives CASSRGQGATGELFF.

V is TRBV9 and J is TRBJ1-1, with D maybe TRBD1 (5 bases). This CDR3 region has 16 residues. CDR1 and CDR2 (germline): SGDLS, YYNGEE. V was pared by 0 bases and J by 3 bases, with 15 bases between. The CDR3, as DNA: TGTGCCAGCAGCGTAGGGGGAGGGGTGGGCGACACTGAAGCTTTCTTT. It specifies CASSVGGGVGDTEAFF.

This clone was picked up one time. The rearrangement links TRBV5-6 to TRBJ1-1; D is unresolved. CDR1 is SGHDT, CDR2 YYEEEE, per germline. V was cut by 1 base and J by 0 bases, with 10 bases left in between. The CDR3 spans 15 residues. The CDR3 loop reads CASSLYMSLNTEAFF. Written as DNA, the CDR3 is TGTGCCAGCAGCTTGTATATGTCCCTGAACACTGAAGCTTTCTTT.

This clone was found many times. This rearrangement joins TRBV19 to TRBJ1-1; D not resolved. CDR3 length: 12 amino acids. V gave up 10 bases and J gave up 2 bases, with 11 bases separating them. Germline loops: CDR1 LNHDA, CDR2 SQIVND (reference sequence). CDR3 region: CANREINTEAFF. The CDR3 nucleotides are TGTGCCAACCGGGAGATAAACACTGAAGCTTTCTTT.

The rearrangement uses TRBV5-4 and TRBJ2-7; TRBD1 matches 9 bases. The V and J ends lost 2 bases and 3 bases, in that order; junction bases with no gene match: 3. This CDR3 is 14 amino acids long. Looked up from germline, CDR1 is SGHNT and CDR2 is YYREEE (reference sequence). The CDR3 nucleotides are TGTGCCAGCAGCTTACAGGGGGCAGTCTACGAGCAGTACTTC. It codes for CASSLQGAVYEQYF.